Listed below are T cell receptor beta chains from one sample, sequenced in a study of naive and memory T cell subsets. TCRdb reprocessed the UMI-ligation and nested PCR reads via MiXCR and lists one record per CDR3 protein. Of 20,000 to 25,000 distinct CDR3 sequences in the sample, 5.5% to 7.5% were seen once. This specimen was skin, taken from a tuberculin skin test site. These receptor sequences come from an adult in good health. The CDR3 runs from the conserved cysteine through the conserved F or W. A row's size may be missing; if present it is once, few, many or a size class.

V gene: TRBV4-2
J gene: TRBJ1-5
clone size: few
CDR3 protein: CASSPMAGGVGYQPQHF

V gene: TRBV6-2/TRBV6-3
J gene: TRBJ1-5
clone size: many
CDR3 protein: CATTGTGDVGNQPQHF

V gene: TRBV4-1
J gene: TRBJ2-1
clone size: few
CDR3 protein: CASSKGGYEQFF

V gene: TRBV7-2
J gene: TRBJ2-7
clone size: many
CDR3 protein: CASSLGPVNEQYF

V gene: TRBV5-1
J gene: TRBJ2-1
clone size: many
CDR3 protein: CASSLAGAGPGDEQFF

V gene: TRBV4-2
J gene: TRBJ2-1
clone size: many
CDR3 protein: CASSRERGGEQFF

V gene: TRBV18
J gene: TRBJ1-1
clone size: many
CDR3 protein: CASSPPDQGRGRMNTEAFF

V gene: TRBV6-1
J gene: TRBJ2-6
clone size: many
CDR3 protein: CASSLTGEAGGANVLTF

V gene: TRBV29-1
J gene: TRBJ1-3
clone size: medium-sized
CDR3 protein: CSVGGTAGNTIYF

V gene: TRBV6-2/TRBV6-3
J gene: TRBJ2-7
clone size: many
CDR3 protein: CASSQAGASYEQYF

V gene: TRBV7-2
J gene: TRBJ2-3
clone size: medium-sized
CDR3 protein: CASSPRLRGTDTQYF

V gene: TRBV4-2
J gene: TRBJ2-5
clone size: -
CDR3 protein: CASSQDRTSGSGAQYF

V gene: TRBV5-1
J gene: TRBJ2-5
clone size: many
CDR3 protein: CASSLIEQETQYF

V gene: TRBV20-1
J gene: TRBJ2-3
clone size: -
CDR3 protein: CTAGKGTDTQYF

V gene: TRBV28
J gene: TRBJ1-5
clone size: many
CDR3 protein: CASSFWTDQPQHF

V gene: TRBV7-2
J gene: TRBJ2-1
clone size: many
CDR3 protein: CASSHSGRDLNEQFF

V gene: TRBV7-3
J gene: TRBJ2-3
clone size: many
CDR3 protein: CASSARTDTQYF

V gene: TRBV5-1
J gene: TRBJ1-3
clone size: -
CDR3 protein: CASSLDISGNTIYF

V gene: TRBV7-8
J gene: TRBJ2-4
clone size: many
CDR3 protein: CASSHIGPWHF

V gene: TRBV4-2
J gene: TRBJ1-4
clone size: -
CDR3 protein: CASSQDVRDEKLFF

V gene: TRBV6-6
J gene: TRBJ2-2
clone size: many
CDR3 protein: CASSTGLAGELFF

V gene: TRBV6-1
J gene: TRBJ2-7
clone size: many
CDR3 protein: CASSEASQGTYEQYF

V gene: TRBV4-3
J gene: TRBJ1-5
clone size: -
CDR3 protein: CASSQVLTGIGQPQHF

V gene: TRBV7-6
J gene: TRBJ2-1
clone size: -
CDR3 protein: CASSHYSGMYSYNEQFF

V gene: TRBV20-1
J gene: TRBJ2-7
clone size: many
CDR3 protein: CSARDRTTGDSYEQYF

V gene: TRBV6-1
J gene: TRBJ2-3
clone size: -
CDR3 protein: CASSEGGAPTDTQYF

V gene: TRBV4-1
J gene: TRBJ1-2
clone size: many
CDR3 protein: CASSTGTMSYGYTF